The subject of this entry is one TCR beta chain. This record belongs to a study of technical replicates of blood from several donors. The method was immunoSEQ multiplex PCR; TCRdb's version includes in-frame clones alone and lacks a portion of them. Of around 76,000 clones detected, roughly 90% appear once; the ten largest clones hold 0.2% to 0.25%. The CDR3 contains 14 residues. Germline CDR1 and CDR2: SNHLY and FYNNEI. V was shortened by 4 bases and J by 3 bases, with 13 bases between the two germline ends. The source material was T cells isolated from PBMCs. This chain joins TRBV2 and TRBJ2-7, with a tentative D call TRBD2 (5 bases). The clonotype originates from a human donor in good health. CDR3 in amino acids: CASSVEQRNYEQYF. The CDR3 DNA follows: TGTGCCAGCAGTGTCGAACAGCGGAACTACGAGCAGTACTTC.